This is a list of T cell receptor beta chains from one sample in a study of cytomegalovirus exposure and HLA in healthy donors. TCRdb's table, derived via immunoSEQ multiplex PCR, lists solely in-frame clones and lacks some. The data hold some 140,000 clones, with roughly three quarters observed a single time. The sequencing sample was made of PBMCs. These receptors all come from a man aged 25 to 40 in good health and CMV-seronegative. Both conserved end residues are part of each CDR3. A D gene is named only where the DNA matches it firmly. For some rows the clone size is stated as once, few or many, or as a class when expanded; others skip it.

>.|TRBJ2-1|15|TRBV6-1|.
CASSESQAGYNEQFF
TGTGCCAGCAGTGAAAGCCAGGCGGGCTACAATGAGCAGTTCTTC
>few|TRBJ2-5|16|TRBV5-1|.
CASTARELSLQETQYF
TGCGCCAGCACCGCACGAGAACTGTCCCTCCAAGAGACCCAGTACTTC
>.|TRBJ1-2|17|TRBV18|.
CASSRSMLGPTNYGYTF
TGTGCCAGCTCCCGCAGTATGTTGGGGCCAACTAACTATGGCTACACCTTC
>.|TRBJ2-7|12|TRBV5-1|.
CASSPQAYEQYF
TGCGCCAGCAGCCCCCAGGCCTACGAGCAGTACTTC
>.|TRBJ1-1|13|TRBV7-2|TRBD1
CASSKGGTGYAFF
TGTGCCAGCAGCAAAGGAGGGACAGGGTACGCTTTCTTT
>.|TRBJ1-5|15|TRBV19|.
CASSPGGTQVQPQHF
TGTGCCAGTAGTCCCGGAGGGACGCAAGTTCAGCCCCAGCATTTT
>.|TRBJ2-5|15|TRBV2|TRBD2
CASSGLAGSGETQYF
TGTGCCAGCAGTGGGCTAGCGGGGTCCGGGGAGACCCAGTACTTC
>.|TRBJ2-5|13|TRBV7-9|.
CASSLAFQETQYF
TGTGCCAGCAGCTTAGCGTTTCAGGAGACCCAGTACTTC
>.|TRBJ2-1|16|TRBV5-1|TRBD2
CASSQEAGGSYNEQFF
TGCGCCAGCAGCCAAGAAGCGGGGGGCTCCTACAATGAGCAGTTCTTC
>.|TRBJ2-7|14|TRBV6-5|TRBD2
CASSTRGGTYEQYF
TGTGCCAGCTCCACACGGGGGGGGACCTACGAGCAGTACTTC
>.|TRBJ2-6|19|TRBV4-1|.
CASSQDQGLPGDRANVLTF
TGCGCCAGCAGCCAAGATCAAGGACTCCCCGGTGATAGGGCCAACGTCCTGACTTTC
>.|TRBJ2-7|12|TRBV28|TRBD1
CASRTGLYEQYF
TGTGCCAGCCGGACAGGGCTCTACGAGCAGTACTTC
>.|TRBJ2-7|15|TRBV4-1|.
CASSQARAGSYEQYF
TGCGCCAGCAGCCAGGCGAGGGCGGGGAGCTACGAGCAGTACTTC
>once|TRBJ1-3|16|TRBV5-1|TRBD1
CASSRGQQSSGNTIYF
TGCGCCAGCAGCAGGGGACAGCAGAGCTCTGGAAACACCATATATTTT
>.|TRBJ2-2|15|TRBV5-1|TRBD1
CASSRTGDGIGELFF
TGCGCCAGCAGCAGGACAGGGGATGGAATCGGGGAGCTGTTTTTT
>.|TRBJ2-7|17|TRBV4-1|TRBD1
CASSQVLKLDRGGEQYF
TGCGCCAGCAGCCAAGTTCTTAAGTTGGACAGGGGCGGGGAGCAGTACTTC